This T cell receptor beta chain stems from a study of shared T cell receptors in the human thymus. The CDR3 has 14 residues. The V segment lost 10 bases and the J segment 3 bases; nucleotides outside the gene matches: 11. CDR1 is MDHEN and CDR2 is SYDVKM in the germline V gene. TCRdb's table, derived via immunoSEQ multiplex PCR, lists solely in-frame clones and lacks some. The sample lists 700,000 or so clones; approximately 85% were seen once. This clone was picked up a small number of times. Separately, the same data were catalogued under a study of human thymus T cells. That report adds: Healthy Finnish infants undergoing corrective surgery for congenital heart defects were used as donors.

The sequenced sample was thymocytes. V and J are TRBV28 and TRBJ1-1; 7 bases are shared with TRBD1. This clonotype was sampled from a girl less than two years old with a congenital heart defect. In nucleotides, the CDR3 is TGTGCCAACAAACGACAGGGTATTGACACTGAAGCTTTCTTT. Amino acids: CANKRQGIDTEAFF.